What follows are 19 T cell receptor beta chains derived from one specimen sequenced in a study of T cell responses to AZD1222 COVID-19 vaccine (dated by TCRdb to the early 2020s). The time point label on this specimen signifies: baseline before first vaccination. To prepare the library, the immunoSEQ multiplex PCR assay was applied. TCRdb took over this immuneACCESS table, retaining in-frame rearrangements with V and J assigned. Such tables are incomplete; in checked studies, under half of the missing clones stem from an unresolved V gene, and the remainder is unexplained. Across this sample there are approximately 120,000 clones, with about nine tenths seen only once. Jointly, the top ten make up approximately 4.7% of the sample. This specimen consisted of peripheral blood, obtained on day 0 of AZD1222 vaccination. The receptor source for this set is an adult in good health.

Here the CDR3 reads CASSDSGQGGNEQFF. CDR3 bases: TGTGCCAGCAGTGACTCGGGACAGGGTGGCAATGAGCAGTTCTTC. This chain uses TRBV6-4 with TRBJ2-1, with TRBD1 matching 9 bases. With 0 bases clipped from V and 6 bases from J, the junction kept 3 bases outside the gene matches. Germline CDR1 is MRHNA and CDR2 is SNTAGT. The CDR3 length is 15 residues.

The chain links TRBV29-1 to TRBJ2-1; 10 bases map to TRBD2. There are 16 residues in the CDR3. Germline CDR1 is SQVTM and CDR2 is ANQGSEA. With V trimmed by 0 bases and J by 4 bases, 6 bases remained unmatched. CDR3: CSVEDRVAGGYNEQFF. The CDR3 DNA sequence: TGCAGCGTTGAAGATAGGGTAGCGGGGGGTTACAATGAGCAGTTCTTC.

CDR3 sequence: CASSQVGISGRAEDTQYF. CDR3 coding DNA: TGTGCCAGCAGCCAAGTAGGTATTAGCGGGAGGGCCGAAGATACGCAGTATTTT. V gene TRBV4-2 combines with J gene TRBJ2-3, with 11 bases matching TRBD2. CDR1 LGHNA and CDR2 YNFKEQ come from the germline V gene. CDR3 size: 18 residues. V gave up 1 base and J gave up 5 bases; unmatched junction bases: 11.

The V call is TRBV4-2, the J call TRBJ1-2; D uncertain. The CDR3 spans 14 residues. V was pared by 4 bases and J by 4 bases, with 13 bases between. Per the germline V gene, CDR1 is LGHNA and CDR2 is YNFKEQ. CDR3 nucleotide sequence: TGTGCCAGCAGCCCCCGGAGGGCACCCTATGGCTACACCTTC. Amino acid sequence: CASSPRRAPYGYTF.

This sequence joins TRBV7-9 and TRBJ2-7; D is undetermined. Germline CDR1 is SEHNR and CDR2 is FQNEAQ (reference sequence). The CDR3 is 16 residues long. The V end was cut by 5 bases, the J end by 2 bases, with 19 bases between. CDR3 bases: TGTGCCAGCAGCCATGTGTCCTTTGAAGCCACCTACGAGCAGTACTTC. It specifies CASSHVSFEATYEQYF.

The J gene is TRBJ1-1, the V gene TRBV27; D gene unclear. V was pared by 4 bases and J by 5 bases, with 11 bases between. Germline CDR1 is MNHEY and CDR2 is SMNVEV (reference sequence). This CDR3 spans 13 amino acids. CDR3 coding DNA: TGTGCCAGCAGTTCTCATGGGCGGACTGAAGCTTTCTTT. It is translated as CASSSHGRTEAFF.

The chain joins TRBV7-9 to TRBJ2-3, with TRBD2 matching 8 bases. Germline V gene lookup returns CDR1 SEHNR and CDR2 FQNEAQ (reference sequence). The CDR3 is made up of 18 amino acids. The V segment lost 1 base and the J segment 2 bases; nucleotides outside the gene matches: 11. The CDR3, as DNA: TGTGCCAGCAGCTTAGAAAATGAGGCTAGCGGGTTCACAGATACGCAGTATTTT. It specifies CASSLENEASGFTDTQYF.

V is TRBV6-5 and J is TRBJ2-2; TRBD2 agrees at 8 bases. The CDR3 is 15 amino acids. J gave up 6 bases and V 4 bases, and 7 bases lay outside the gene matches. Germline V gene sequence: CDR1 MNHEY, CDR2 SVGAGI. Here the CDR3 reads CASSSPHGRAGELFF. The CDR3 DNA is TGTGCCAGCAGTTCCCCCCACGGGAGGGCCGGGGAGCTGTTTTTT.

The chain employs TRBV20-1 and TRBJ1-2, with unresolved D. The CDR3 has 11 amino acids. The germline V and J ends were trimmed by 4 bases and 8 bases, with 11 bases remaining between them. Germline V gives CDR1 DFQATT, CDR2 SNEGSKA (reference sequence). CDR3 nucleotides: TGCAGTGCTATACGGGCGCCGGGCTACACCTTC. Its translation is CSAIRAPGYTF.

V gene TRBV27 combines with J gene TRBJ2-7, with D tentatively TRBD1 (6 bases). The CDR3 totals 13 residues. Germline loops: CDR1 MNHEY, CDR2 SMNVEV (reference sequence). The V and J ends lost 6 bases and 6 bases respectively, with 15 bases between them. CDR3 DNA sequence: TGTGCCAGCAGCATACAGGGTTCAAGCGAGCAGTACTTC. Translated: CASSIQGSSEQYF.

This chain joins TRBV10-3 and TRBJ2-1, with 7 bases aligning to TRBD2. The CDR3 runs 13 residues. CDR1 and CDR2 from the germline V gene are ENHRY and SYGVKD. Trimming removed 7 bases from V and 9 bases from J; junction bases left unmatched: 9. Written as DNA, the CDR3 is TGTGCCATCACCTCCGCGCGGGAGAGTGAGCAGTTCTTC. This translates into CAITSARESEQFF.

This chain uses TRBV29-1 with TRBJ2-7, with 9 bases lining up with TRBD1. The V and J ends lost 7 bases and 3 bases, in that order; junction bases with no gene match: 7. In germline, CDR1 is SQVTM, CDR2 ANQGSEA. The CDR3 runs 13 residues. The CDR3 bases are TGCAGCGCGCGGCGGACAGGGGACTACGAGCAGTACTTC. It yields the protein CSARRTGDYEQYF.

Only one count was recorded for this clone. J is TRBJ1-1 and V is TRBV24-1; the D gene is possibly TRBD1 (5 bases). Germline V gene sequence: CDR1 KGHDR, CDR2 SFDVKD. Trimming cost V 6 bases and J 4 bases, with 11 bases left between them. CDR3 length equals 13 residues. CDR3 sequence reads: CATSNQGFTEAFF. Written as DNA, the CDR3 is TGTGCCACCAGTAATCAGGGATTCACTGAAGCTTTCTTT.

The V and J genes are TRBV28 and TRBJ2-1; tentatively, D is TRBD2 (5 bases). V lost 1 base and J lost 4, with 17 bases in between. The germline V gene has CDR1 MDHEN and CDR2 SYDVKM. The CDR3 is made up of 17 amino acids. CDR3 residues: CASSLFWAGSTYNEQFF. CDR3 nucleotides: TGTGCCAGCAGTTTATTTTGGGCGGGTAGTACATACAATGAGCAGTTCTTC.

The chain carries TRBV5-1 and TRBJ1-3; D not resolved. V gave up 0 bases and J gave up 3 bases, with 1 base separating them. CDR3 length: 12 residues. Per germline, CDR1 SGHRS and CDR2 YFSETQ. CDR3 loop: CASSLGGNTIYF. Written as DNA, the CDR3 is TGCGCCAGCAGCTTGGGTGGAAACACCATATATTTT.

V is TRBV10-3 and J is TRBJ1-1; 8 bases line up with TRBD1. Trimming at V came to 3 bases and at J to 4 bases, leaving 10 bases not matched to a gene. CDR1 and CDR2 (germline): ENHRY, SYGVKD. The CDR3 runs 16 residues. CDR3 sequence reads: CAISDPLAGGPTEAFF. The CDR3 region has the DNA TGTGCCATCAGTGATCCTTTAGCAGGGGGCCCCACTGAAGCTTTCTTT.

Only one count was recorded for this clone. The chain couples TRBV10-1 to TRBJ2-2, with unresolved D. V lost 3 bases and J 5 bases, leaving 10 bases between the germline ends. The CDR3 covers 14 residues. From germline, CDR1 is WNHNN and CDR2 SYGVQD (reference sequence). The CDR3 DNA follows: TGCGCCAGCAGTGATTCGGTCGTAACCGGGGAGCTGTTTTTT. Its translation: CASSDSVVTGELFF.

The V gene is TRBV7-6, the J gene TRBJ2-3; D ambiguous. The ends were cut back, 4 bases at V and 1 base at J, with 3 bases in the middle. CDR3 size: 12 residues. Looked up from germline, CDR1 is SGHVS and CDR2 is FNYEAQ. CDR3 in amino acids: CASSYRTDTQYF. CDR3 nucleotide sequence: TGTGCCAGCAGCTACCGCACAGATACGCAGTATTTT.

This clone came up once. The same CDR3 also results from other DNA sequences found in this sample. The chain recombines TRBV5-6 with TRBJ1-4; possible D gene TRBD1, 6 bases. This CDR3 comprises 14 residues. Germline values: CDR1 SGHDT, CDR2 YYEEEE. V shed 0 bases and J shed 8 bases, with 11 bases lying between them. In DNA form, the CDR3 reads TGTGCCAGCAGCTTGGGCAGGGGATACGAAAAACTGTTTTTT. Translated: CASSLGRGYEKLFF.